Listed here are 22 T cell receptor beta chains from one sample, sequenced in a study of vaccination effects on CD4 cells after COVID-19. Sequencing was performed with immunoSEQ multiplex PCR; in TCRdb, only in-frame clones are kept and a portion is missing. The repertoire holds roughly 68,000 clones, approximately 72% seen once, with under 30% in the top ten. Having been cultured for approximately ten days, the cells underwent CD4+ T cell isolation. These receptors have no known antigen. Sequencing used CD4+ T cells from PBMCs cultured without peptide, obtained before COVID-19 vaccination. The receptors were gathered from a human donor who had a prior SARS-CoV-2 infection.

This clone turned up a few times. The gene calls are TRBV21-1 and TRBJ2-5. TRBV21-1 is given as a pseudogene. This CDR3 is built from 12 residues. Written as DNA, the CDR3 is TGTGCCAGCACCTACTCAGACGAGACCCAGTACTTC. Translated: CASTYSDETQYF.

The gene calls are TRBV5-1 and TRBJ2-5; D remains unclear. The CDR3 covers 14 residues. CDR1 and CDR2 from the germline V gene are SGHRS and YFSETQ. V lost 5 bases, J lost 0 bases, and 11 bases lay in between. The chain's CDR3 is CASSLLLHQETQYF. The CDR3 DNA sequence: TGCGCCAGCAGTCTTCTATTACACCAAGAGACCCAGTACTTC.

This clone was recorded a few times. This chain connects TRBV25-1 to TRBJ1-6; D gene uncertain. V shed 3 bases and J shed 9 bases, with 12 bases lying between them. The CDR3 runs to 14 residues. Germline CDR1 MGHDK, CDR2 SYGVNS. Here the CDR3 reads CASSEYQEGSPLHF. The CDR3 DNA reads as TGTGCCAGCAGTGAGTACCAAGAGGGTTCACCCCTCCACTTT.

The CDR3 bases are TGTGCCAGCAGCTTGTTTCAGGGGGTCTCCTACAATGAGCAGTTCTTC. It translates to CASSLFQGVSYNEQFF. The chain carries TRBV5-6 and TRBJ2-1, with 7 positions matching TRBD1. Germline trimming cut 1 base from V and 0 bases from J; bases unmatched to any gene: 4. This CDR3 comprises 16 residues. Germline lookup yields CDR1 SGHDT and CDR2 YYEEEE.

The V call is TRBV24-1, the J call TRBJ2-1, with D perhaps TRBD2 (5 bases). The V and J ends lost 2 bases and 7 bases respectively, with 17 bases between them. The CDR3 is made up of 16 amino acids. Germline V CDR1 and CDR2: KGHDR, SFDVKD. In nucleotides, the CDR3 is TGTGCCACCAGTGATTCTCATGCCAGCGGAGCAAATGAGCAGTTCTTC. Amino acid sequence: CATSDSHASGANEQFF.

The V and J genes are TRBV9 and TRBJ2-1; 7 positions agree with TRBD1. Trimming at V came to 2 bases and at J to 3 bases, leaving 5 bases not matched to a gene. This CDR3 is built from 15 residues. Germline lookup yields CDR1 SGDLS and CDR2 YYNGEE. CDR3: CASSVDRADYNEQFF. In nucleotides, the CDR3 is TGTGCCAGCAGCGTTGACAGGGCCGACTACAATGAGCAGTTCTTC.

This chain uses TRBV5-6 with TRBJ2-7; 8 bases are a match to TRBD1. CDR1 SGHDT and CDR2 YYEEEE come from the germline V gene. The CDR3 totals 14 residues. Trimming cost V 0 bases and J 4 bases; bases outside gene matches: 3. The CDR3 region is CASSLDRGRYEQYF. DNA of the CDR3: TGTGCCAGCAGCTTGGACAGGGGGAGGTACGAGCAGTACTTC.

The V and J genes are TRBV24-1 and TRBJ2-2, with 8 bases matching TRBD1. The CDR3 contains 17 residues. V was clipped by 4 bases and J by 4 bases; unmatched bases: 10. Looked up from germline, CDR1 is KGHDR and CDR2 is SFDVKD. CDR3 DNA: TGTGCCACCAGTGAGCTACGTTGGACAGGGACCACCGGGGAGCTGTTTTTT. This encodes CATSELRWTGTTGELFF.

In DNA, the CDR3 is TGTGCCAGCAGCCAGCCAGGGGGCGATTCACCCCTCCACTTT. Protein sequence: CASSQPGGDSPLHF. This chain links TRBV3-1 (or the pseudogene TRBV3-2) with TRBJ1-6; 8 bases are shared with TRBD1. Germline V gene sequence: CDR1 LGHDT, CDR2 YNNKEL (reference sequence). V gave up 3 bases and J gave up 8 bases; unmatched junction bases: 3. The CDR3 runs to 14 residues.

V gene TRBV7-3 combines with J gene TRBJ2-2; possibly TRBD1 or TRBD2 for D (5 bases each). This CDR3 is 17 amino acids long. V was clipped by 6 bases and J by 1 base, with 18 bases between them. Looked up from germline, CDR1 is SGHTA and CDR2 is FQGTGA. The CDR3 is CASRQVVGRLNTGELFF. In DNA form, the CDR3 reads TGTGCCAGCAGGCAAGTCGTGGGACGGTTGAACACCGGGGAGCTGTTTTTT.

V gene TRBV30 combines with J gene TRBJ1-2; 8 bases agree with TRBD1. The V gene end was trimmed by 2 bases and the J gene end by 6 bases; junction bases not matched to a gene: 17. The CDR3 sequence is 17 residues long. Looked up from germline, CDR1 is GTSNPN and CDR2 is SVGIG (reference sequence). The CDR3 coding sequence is TGTGCCTGGAGTCCCCCCTGGGGTACAGGGGGGGAAAATGGCTACACCTTC. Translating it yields CAWSPPWGTGGENGYTF.

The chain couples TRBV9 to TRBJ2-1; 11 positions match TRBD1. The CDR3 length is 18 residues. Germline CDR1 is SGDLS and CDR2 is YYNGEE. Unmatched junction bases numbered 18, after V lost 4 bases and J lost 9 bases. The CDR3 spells CASSSRLTGTGGRVEQFF. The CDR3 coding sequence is TGTGCCAGCAGCAGCCGATTGACCGGGACAGGGGGTAGAGTTGAGCAGTTCTTC.

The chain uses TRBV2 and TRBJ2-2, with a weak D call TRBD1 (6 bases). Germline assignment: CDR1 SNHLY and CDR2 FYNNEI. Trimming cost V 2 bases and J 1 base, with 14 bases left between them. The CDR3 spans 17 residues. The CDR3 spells CASSEFLKGGNTGELFF. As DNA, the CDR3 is TGTGCCAGCAGTGAATTTTTAAAAGGGGGGAACACCGGGGAGCTGTTTTTT. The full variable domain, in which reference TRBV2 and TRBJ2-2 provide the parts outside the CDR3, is EPEVTQTPSHQVTQMGQEVILRCVPISNHLYFYWYRQILGQKVEFLVSFYNNEISEKSEIFDDQFSVERPDGSNFTLKIRSTKLEDSAMYFCASSEFLKGGNTGELFFGEGSRLTVL.

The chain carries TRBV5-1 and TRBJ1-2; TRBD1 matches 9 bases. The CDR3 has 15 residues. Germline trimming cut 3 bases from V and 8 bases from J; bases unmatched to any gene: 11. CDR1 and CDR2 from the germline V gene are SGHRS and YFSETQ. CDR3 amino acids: CASSSNLQGAGGYTF. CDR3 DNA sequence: TGCGCCAGCAGCTCAAACCTACAGGGGGCTGGCGGCTACACCTTC.

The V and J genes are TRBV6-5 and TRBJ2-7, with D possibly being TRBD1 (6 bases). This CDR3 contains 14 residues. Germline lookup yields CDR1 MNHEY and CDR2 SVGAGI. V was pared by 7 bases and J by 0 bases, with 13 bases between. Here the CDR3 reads CASTRQADSYEQYF. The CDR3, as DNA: TGTGCCAGCACACGACAGGCCGACTCCTACGAGCAGTACTTC.

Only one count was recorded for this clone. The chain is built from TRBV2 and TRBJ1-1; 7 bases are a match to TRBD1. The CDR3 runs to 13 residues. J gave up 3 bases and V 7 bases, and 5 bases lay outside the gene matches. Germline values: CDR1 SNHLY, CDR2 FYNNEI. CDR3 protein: CASTTGPYTEAFF. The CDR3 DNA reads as TGTGCCAGCACGACAGGGCCCTACACTGAAGCTTTCTTT.

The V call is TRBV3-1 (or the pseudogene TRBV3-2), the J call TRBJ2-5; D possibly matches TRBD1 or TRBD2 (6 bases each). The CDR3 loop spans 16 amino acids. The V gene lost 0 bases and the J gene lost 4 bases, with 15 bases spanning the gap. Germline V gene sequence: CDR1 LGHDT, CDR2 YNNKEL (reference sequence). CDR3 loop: CASSQDRKGGSETQYF. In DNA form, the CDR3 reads TGTGCCAGCAGCCAAGATAGGAAGGGGGGCTCAGAGACCCAGTACTTC.

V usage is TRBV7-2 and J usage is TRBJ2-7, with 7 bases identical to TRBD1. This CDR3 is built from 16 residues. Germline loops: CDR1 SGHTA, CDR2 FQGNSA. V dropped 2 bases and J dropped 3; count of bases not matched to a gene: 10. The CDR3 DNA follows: TGTGCCAGCAGCTTAAATGTTGGGGCAGGGGGCTACGAGCAGTACTTC. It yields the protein CASSLNVGAGGYEQYF. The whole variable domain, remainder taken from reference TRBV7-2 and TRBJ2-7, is GAGVSQSPSNKVTEKGKDVELRCDPISGHTALYWYRQSLGQGLEFLIYFQGNSAPDKSGLPSDRFSAERTGGSVSTLTIQRTQQEDSAVYLCASSLNVGAGGYEQYFGPGTRLTVT.

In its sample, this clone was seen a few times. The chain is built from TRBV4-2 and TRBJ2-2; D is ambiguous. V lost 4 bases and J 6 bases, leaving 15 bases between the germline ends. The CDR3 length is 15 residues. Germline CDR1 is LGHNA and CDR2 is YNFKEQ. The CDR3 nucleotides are TGTGCCAGCAGCCGCGCACCGACGGTCGCCGGGGAGCTGTTTTTT. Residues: CASSRAPTVAGELFF.

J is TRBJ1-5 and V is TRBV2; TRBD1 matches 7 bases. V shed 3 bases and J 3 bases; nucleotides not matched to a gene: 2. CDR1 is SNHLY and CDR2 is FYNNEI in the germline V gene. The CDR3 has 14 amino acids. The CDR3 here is CASSEGQTNQPQHF. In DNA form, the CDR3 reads TGTGCCAGCAGTGAGGGACAGACCAATCAGCCCCAGCATTTT.

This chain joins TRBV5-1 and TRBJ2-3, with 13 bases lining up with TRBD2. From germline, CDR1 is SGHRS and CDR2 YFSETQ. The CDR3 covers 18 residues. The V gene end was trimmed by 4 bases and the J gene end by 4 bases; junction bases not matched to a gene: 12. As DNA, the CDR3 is TGCGCCAGCAGCCGAACCGGGACTAGCGGGGTAGGGGCAGATACGCAGTATTTT. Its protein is CASSRTGTSGVGADTQYF.

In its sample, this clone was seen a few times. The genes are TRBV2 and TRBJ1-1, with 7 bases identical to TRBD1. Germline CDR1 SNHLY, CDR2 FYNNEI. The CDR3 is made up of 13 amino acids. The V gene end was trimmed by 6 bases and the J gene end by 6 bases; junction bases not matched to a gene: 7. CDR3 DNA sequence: TGTGCCAGCAGGGTGACAGGGATCCCTGAAGCTTTCTTT. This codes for CASRVTGIPEAFF.